The source of this T cell receptor (beta chain) is a study of shared clonotypes between healthy human individuals. The repertoire was sequenced with immunoSEQ multiplex PCR; TCRdb's copy has only in-frame clones and lacks some. The table lists 2 million to 2.5 million clones, about nine tenths of them singletons, with approximately 0.4% in the top ten. Losses at the gene ends were 0 bases for V and 3 bases for J; bases not matched to a gene: 10. CDR3 length equals 18 residues. Germline V lookup: CDR1 LNHNV, CDR2 YYDKDF (reference sequence). The chain combines TRBV15 with TRBJ2-1, with TRBD1 identical over 8 bases. Material for sequencing was naive CD4+ T cells from PBMCs. Subset specified: CD45RA+ positively selected. This sequence originates from a young man in good health. Some clones in this sample may be carry-over from other donors' samples. The CDR3 spells CATSRDPGQGPVYNEQFF. The CDR3 coding sequence is TGTGCCACCAGCAGAGATCCCGGACAGGGACCCGTCTACAATGAGCAGTTCTTC.